One sample yielded the 23 T cell receptor beta chains listed below, sequenced in a study of blood T cells in healthy people across ages. The authors ran a second PCR of 7 to 11 cycles using a sample-barcoded 5' primer and a J-beta primer mix. MiXCR was run by TCRdb on the 5' RACE reads, yielding one entry per CDR3 protein. The sample lists some 1.4 million distinct CDR3 sequences; around 39% were seen once. Sequencing was performed on blood. The receptors derive from a woman aged 18-35 years in good health.

The V and J genes are TRBV7-6 and TRBJ2-7; D ambiguous. The germline CDR1 and CDR2 sequences are SGHVS and FNYEAQ. V was clipped by 1 base and J by 7 bases, with 17 bases between them. CDR3 length equals 15 residues. CDR3 in amino acids: CASSLGTQPNNEQYF. CDR3 DNA: TGTGCCAGCAGCTTAGGTACCCAACCAAACAATGAGCAGTACTTC.

The rearrangement uses TRBV28 and TRBJ1-1, with D uncertain. Looked up from germline, CDR1 is MDHEN and CDR2 is SYDVKM. With 6 bases removed from V and 11 bases from J, the gap between germline ends came to 19 bases. This CDR3 spans 13 amino acids. CDR3 nucleotide sequence: TGTGCCAGCAGGTACCACATCAACGGGCCGGCTTTCTTT. It translates to CASRYHINGPAFF.

This clonotype was recorded a few times. The J gene is TRBJ2-1, the V gene TRBV5-1, with 8 bases identical to TRBD2. Trimming removed 1 base from V and 2 bases from J; junction bases left unmatched: 5. There are 16 residues in the CDR3. The germline V gene encodes CDR1 SGHRS and CDR2 YFSETQ. The CDR3 sequence: CASSLTSGSAYNEQFF. CDR3 DNA sequence: TGCGCCAGCAGCTTGACGAGCGGGAGTGCCTACAATGAGCAGTTCTTC. The full variable domain, completed using reference TRBV5-1 and TRBJ2-1, is KAGVTQTPRYLIKTRGQQVTLSCSPISGHRSVSWYQQTPGQGLQFLFEYFSETQRNKGNFPGRFSGRQFSNSRSEMNVSTLELGDSALYLCASSLTSGSAYNEQFFGPGTRLTVL.

This chain uses TRBV12-3 or TRBV12-4 with TRBJ1-5, with D possibly matching TRBD1 (6 bases). Deletions cut 6 bases from V and 6 bases from J, with 9 bases between. This CDR3 contains 12 residues. The CDR3 sequence: CASSYRAQPQHF. CDR3 in DNA: TGTGCCAGCAGCTACAGGGCTCAGCCCCAGCATTTT.

The rearrangement joins TRBV7-8 to TRBJ2-3; weak D call: TRBD1 (6 bases). Germline V CDR1 and CDR2: SGHVS, FQNEAQ. V shed 2 bases and J shed 2 bases, with 14 bases lying between them. The CDR3 sequence is 16 residues long. CDR3 DNA sequence: TGTGCCAGCAGCTTAATGTCGCAGGGGTACACAGATACGCAGTATTTT. Amino acid sequence: CASSLMSQGYTDTQYF. Variable domain in full (rest from reference TRBV7-8 and TRBJ2-3): GAGVSQSPRYKVAKRGQDVALRCDPISGHVSLFWYQQALGQGPEFLTYFQNEAQLDKSGLPSDRFFAERPEGSVSTLKIQRTQQEDSAVYLCASSLMSQGYTDTQYFGPGTRLTVL.

This clonotype was observed a handful of times. The chain recombines TRBV25-1 with TRBJ2-1, with D unresolved. Deletions cut 7 bases from V and 10 bases from J, with 11 bases between. CDR3 length: 11 residues. Germline values: CDR1 MGHDK, CDR2 SYGVNS. CDR3 loop: CASTLGSEQFF. The CDR3 DNA reads as TGTGCCAGCACCCTTGGGTCCGAGCAGTTCTTC.

A note on this clonotype: At one boundary the junction diverges from the germline segment, which might be a read error. The chain uses TRBV15 and TRBJ2-1; possibly TRBD1 or TRBD2 for D (6 bases each). The CDR3 runs to 15 residues. Per germline, CDR1 LNHNV and CDR2 YYDKDF (reference sequence). In DNA, the CDR3 is TGTGCCACCACCAGACTCGGGGGCGGACCCTACGAGCAGTTCTTC. Its protein product is CATTRLGGGPYEQFF.

This clonotype appeared a few times. The chain recombines TRBV20-1 with TRBJ2-2, with 14 bases lining up with TRBD2. Germline CDR1 and CDR2: DFQATT and SNEGSKA (reference sequence). The CDR3 is made up of 15 amino acids. Trimming at V came to 5 bases and at J to 5 bases, leaving 4 bases not matched to a gene. CDR3 region: CSAAGTSGSTGELFF. The CDR3 coding sequence is TGCAGTGCTGCCGGGACTAGCGGGAGTACCGGGGAGCTGTTTTTT.

This clonotype was observed a few times. The rearrangement uses TRBV12-3 or TRBV12-4 and TRBJ1-2; 11 bases agree with TRBD1. The CDR3 is made up of 14 amino acids. Germline trimming cut 4 bases from V and 6 bases from J; bases unmatched to any gene: 4. The CDR3 nucleotides read TGTGCCAGCAGTTCCCCGGACAGGGGGCATGGCTACACCTTC. It encodes CASSSPDRGHGYTF.

This clonotype was observed a handful of times. The chain joins TRBV6-1 to TRBJ1-2; D is perhaps TRBD1 (6 bases). CDR3 length: 14 residues. The germline V gene has CDR1 MNHNS and CDR2 SASEGT. V lost 2 bases to trimming and J lost 7 bases, with 14 bases between them. The CDR3 spells CASSETGKGAGYTF. In DNA, the CDR3 is TGTGCCAGCAGTGAAACAGGGAAGGGAGCTGGCTACACCTTC.

V usage is TRBV7-6 and J usage is TRBJ2-3, with D maybe TRBD1 (5 bases). The germline V gene encodes CDR1 SGHVS and CDR2 FNYEAQ. V lost 1 base to trimming and J lost 5 bases, with 13 bases between them. The CDR3 consists of 15 residues. The CDR3 coding sequence is TGTGCCAGCAGCTTAGGACAGTACCCCGGAGATACGCAGTATTTT. It yields the protein CASSLGQYPGDTQYF.

The chain uses TRBV6-5 and TRBJ2-7; perhaps TRBD2 as D (6 bases). With the DNA end fitting TRBJ2-5 better, the J assignment may be wrong. CDR3 length: 13 residues. In germline, CDR1 is MNHEY, CDR2 SVGAGI. The CDR3 here is CASSGYGGETQYF. CDR3 DNA sequence: TGTGCCAGCAGCGGATACGGAGGGGAGACCCAGTACTTC.

Note on this clonotype: At one boundary the junction diverges from the germline segment, which might be a read error. In DNA form, the CDR3 reads TGTGCCAGCTGGCGGGGCACCTCCCCCCAAGGGACCCAGTACTTC. This sequence encodes CASWRGTSPQGTQYF. The chain has TRBV2 and TRBJ2-5; the D gene is possibly TRBD2 (6 bases). The CDR3 spans 15 residues. CDR1 is SNHLY, CDR2 FYNNEI, per germline.

In this sample, this clonotype turned up a few times. The chain couples TRBV5-1 to TRBJ1-4, with D hard to call. Germline values: CDR1 SGHRS, CDR2 YFSETQ. The CDR3 extends over 16 amino acids. Trimming left V 0 bases short and J 3 bases short, with 12 bases between. CDR3 protein: CASSLGQPGANEKLFF. The CDR3 bases are TGCGCCAGCAGCTTGGGACAACCTGGGGCTAATGAAAAACTGTTTTTT.

The chain is built from TRBV9 and TRBJ2-1; TRBD2 matches 8 bases. The CDR3 totals 15 residues. Germline CDR1 is SGDLS and CDR2 is YYNGEE. After removal of 2 bases from V and 3 bases from J, the junction contained 4 bases not matched to a gene. Written as DNA, the CDR3 is TGTGCCAGCAGCGTCACAGGGACTAGCTACAATGAGCAGTTCTTC. The encoded protein is CASSVTGTSYNEQFF.

The chain joins TRBV3-1 to TRBJ2-7; 8 bases are a match to TRBD1. Germline V gives CDR1 LGHDT, CDR2 YNNKEL (reference sequence). After removal of 3 bases from V and 4 bases from J, the junction contained 8 bases not matched to a gene. CDR3 length: 15 residues. The DNA for the CDR3 is TGTGCCAGCAGCCACCTCGACAGGGGAATATACGAGCAGTACTTC. Residues: CASSHLDRGIYEQYF.

Notes on this clonotype: An end of the junction differs from the germline gene, which may be a read error. The chain employs TRBV10-3 and TRBJ2-5; 8 positions agree with TRBD1. This CDR3 has 14 amino acids. Per germline, CDR1 ENHRY and CDR2 SYGVKD. CDR3 in amino acids: CAIGDGQGGETQYF. The CDR3 nucleotides read TGTGCCATCGGTGACGGACAGGGTGGGGAGACCCAGTACTTC.

V gene TRBV18 combines with J gene TRBJ2-5; tentative D call: TRBD1 (5 bases). Germline assignment: CDR1 KGHSH and CDR2 LQKENI. This CDR3 comprises 15 residues. The V and J ends lost 3 bases and 2 bases respectively, with 13 bases between them. CDR3 DNA: TGTGCCAGCTCACCTGCAGGGAAGGATCAAGAGACCCAGTACTTC. Encoded protein: CASSPAGKDQETQYF.

As regards this clonotype: A much larger clone differs from this one at a single base, so this may be a read error. The J gene is TRBJ2-7, the V gene TRBV11-2; D remains ambiguous. The germline V gene has CDR1 SGHAT and CDR2 FQNNGV. CDR3 length: 15 residues. The CDR3: CDSSLEPSSSYEQYF. Here the CDR3 DNA reads TGTGACAGCAGCTTAGAGCCCTCTAGCTCCTACGAGCAGTACTTC.

V usage is TRBV27 and J usage is TRBJ1-1, with D uncertain. The CDR3 is made up of 14 amino acids. The germline V and J ends were trimmed by 5 bases and 4 bases, with 14 bases remaining between them. Germline V gene data show CDR1 as MNHEY and CDR2 as SMNVEV (reference sequence). CDR3 DNA sequence: TGTGCCAGCAGTCCCCAAGTGGTTGGCACTGAAGCTTTCTTT. This gives the protein CASSPQVVGTEAFF.

The chain uses TRBV4-1 and TRBJ1-1, with 7 bases lining up with TRBD1. This CDR3 spans 15 amino acids. Germline assignment: CDR1 MGHRA and CDR2 YSYEKL. V gave up 3 bases and J gave up 4 bases; unmatched junction bases: 8. The CDR3 reads CASSHYRQGGTEAFF. In nucleotides, the CDR3 is TGCGCCAGCAGCCATTACAGACAGGGAGGCACTGAAGCTTTCTTT.

This sequence joins TRBV18 and TRBJ2-6; D is tentatively TRBD1 or TRBD2 (7 bases each). The CDR3 has 18 residues. The germline gives CDR1 KGHSH, CDR2 LQKENI. Trimming shortened V by 2 bases and J by 2 bases, and 16 bases separated the two germline ends. This CDR3 is CASSPSPTGRAGANVLTF. In nucleotides, the CDR3 is TGTGCCAGCTCACCAAGTCCGACAGGGAGGGCTGGGGCCAACGTCCTGACTTTC.

This chain links TRBV21-1 with TRBJ2-1. TRBV21-1 is flagged as a pseudogene. CDR3 length: 11 amino acids. DNA for the CDR3: TGTGCCAGCAGCAAAAGGCGTGAGCAGTTCTTC. Residues: CASSKRREQFF.